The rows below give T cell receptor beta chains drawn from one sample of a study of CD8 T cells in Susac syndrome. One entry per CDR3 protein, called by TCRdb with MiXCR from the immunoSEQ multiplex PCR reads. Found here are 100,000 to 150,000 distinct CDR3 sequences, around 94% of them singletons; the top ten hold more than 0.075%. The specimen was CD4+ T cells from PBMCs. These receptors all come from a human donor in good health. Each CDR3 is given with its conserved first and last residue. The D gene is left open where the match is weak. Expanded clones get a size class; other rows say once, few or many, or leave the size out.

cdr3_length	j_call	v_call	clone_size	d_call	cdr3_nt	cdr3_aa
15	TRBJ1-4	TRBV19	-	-	TGTGCCAGTAGTATAAGCAGGGGTCGTTCTGAAAAACTGTTTTTT	CASSISRGRSEKLFF
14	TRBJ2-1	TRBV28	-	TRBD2	TGTGCCAGCAGTTTAGCGGGAGGGTACAATGAGCAGTTCTTC	CASSLAGGYNEQFF
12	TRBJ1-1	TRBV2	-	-	TGTGCCAGCAGAAGGGGAGGAGGTGAAGCTTTCTTT	CASRRGGGEAFF
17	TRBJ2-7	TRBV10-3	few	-	TGTGCCATCAGTGACCCCCCTGGGAAATTTTCTTCCTACGAGCAGTACTTC	CAISDPPGKFSSYEQYF
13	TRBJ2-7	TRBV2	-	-	TGTGCCAGCAGATACAGGAAAACCTACGAGCAGTACTTC	CASRYRKTYEQYF
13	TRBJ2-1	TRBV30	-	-	TGTGCCTGGAGCGGACAGAGTTACAATGAGCAGTTCTTC	CAWSGQSYNEQFF
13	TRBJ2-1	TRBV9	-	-	TGTGCCAGCAGCGTAGCCGACTTCTATGAGCAGTTCTTC	CASSVADFYEQFF
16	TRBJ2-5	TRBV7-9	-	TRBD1	TGTGCCAGCAGCTCGACCGGGACAGGGGGCATTGAGACCCAGTACTTC	CASSSTGTGGIETQYF
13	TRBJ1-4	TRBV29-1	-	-	TGCAGCGTTGCGTCAGGGGCTAATGAAAAACTGTTTTTT	CSVASGANEKLFF
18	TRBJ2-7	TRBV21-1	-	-	TGTGCCAGCAGCGCCTGCCCCCTAACTAGCGGGAGGACCTACGAGCAGTACTTC	CASSACPLTSGRTYEQYF
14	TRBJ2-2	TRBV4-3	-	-	TGCGCCAGCAGCCAAGATCGCTTGGTCGGGGAGCTGTTTTTT	CASSQDRLVGELFF
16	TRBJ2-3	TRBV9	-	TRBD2	TGTGCCAGCAGCCCCAAACCGGGACTAGTAAAATCTACGCAGTATTTT	CASSPKPGLVKSTQYF
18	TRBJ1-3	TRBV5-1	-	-	TGCGCCAGCAGCTTGGGCCCCCGTGACGTTAACTCTGGAAACACCATATATTTT	CASSLGPRDVNSGNTIYF
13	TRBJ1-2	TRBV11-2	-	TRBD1	TGTGCCAGCAGCGCCGGACAGGGCTATGGCTACACCTTC	CASSAGQGYGYTF
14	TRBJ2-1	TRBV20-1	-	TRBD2	TGCAGTGGTAGGACTAGCGGGAGAGGCGATGAGCAGTTCTTC	CSGRTSGRGDEQFF
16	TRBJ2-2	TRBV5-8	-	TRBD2	TGTGCCAGCAGCTCTCCAGCGGGAGGATACACCGGGGAGCTGTTTTTT	CASSSPAGGYTGELFF
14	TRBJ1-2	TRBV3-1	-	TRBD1	TGTGCCAGCAGCCTCCGGACAGGGGGCCATGGCTACACCTTC	CASSLRTGGHGYTF
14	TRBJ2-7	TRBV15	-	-	TGTGCCACCAGCACCAAAACCGGGGACTACGAGCAGTACTTC	CATSTKTGDYEQYF
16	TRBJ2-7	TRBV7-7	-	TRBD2	TGTGCCAGCAGCCCCTACCGACTAGCGGGGACTCGGGAGCAGTACTTC	CASSPYRLAGTREQYF
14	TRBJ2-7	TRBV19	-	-	TGTGCCAGTAGTGCCACCGGGACCACCTACGAGCAGTACTTC	CASSATGTTYEQYF
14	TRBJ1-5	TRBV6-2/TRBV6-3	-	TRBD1	TGTGCCAGCAGTTTGACAGGGGGTGTTCAGCCCCAGCATTTT	CASSLTGGVQPQHF
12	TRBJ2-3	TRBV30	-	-	TGTGCCTGGAGTGTAGGGGAGATAACGCAGTATTTT	CAWSVGEITQYF
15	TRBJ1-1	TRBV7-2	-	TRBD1	TGTGCCAGCAGCTTCGGGACAGGCGCTGCTACTGAAGCTTTCTTT	CASSFGTGAATEAFF
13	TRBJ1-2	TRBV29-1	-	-	TGCAGCGTTGATGAGTCAGGGAGCTATGGCTACACCTTC	CSVDESGSYGYTF
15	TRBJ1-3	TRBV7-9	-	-	TGTGCCAGCAGCTTAGCTGCGATCTCTGGAAACACCATATATTTT	CASSLAAISGNTIYF
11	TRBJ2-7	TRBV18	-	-	TGTGCCAGCTCACCAATGGACGAGCAGTACTTC	CASSPMDEQYF